The clone carrying this T cell receptor beta chain turned up a few times. Its antigen remains unidentified. One junction end disagrees with the germline gene, perhaps due to a read error. These data originate in a study of blood T cells in healthy people across ages. Findings of the study overall: The fall in TCR beta diversity per million T cells was roughly linear with age. Unsorted PBMC material precluded a definitive naive versus antigen-experienced comparison.

A sample-barcoded 5' primer and a J-beta primer mix were used in a second PCR of roughly 6 to 11 cycles. Sequencing recovered at least 2.5 million CDR3-containing paired-end reads from each sample. TCRdb fed the 5' RACE reads into MiXCR, producing one record per CDR3 protein. The table lists some 1.6 million distinct CDR3 sequences, around 36% of them singletons. This CDR3 is built from 15 residues. CDR1 is SGHRS, CDR2 YFSETQ, per germline. The study isolated at least 6.5 million PBMCs from each sample. The sample taken for sequencing was blood. The chain uses TRBV5-1 and TRBJ2-5; D is ambiguous. This TCR came from a woman aged 30 to 39 in good health. The chain's CDR3 is CASSLASARKETKYF. CDR3 nucleotide sequence: TGCGCCAGCAGCTTGGCATCGGCACGAAAAGAGACCAAGTACTTC.